The present T cell receptor (beta chain) was sequenced within a study of control samples from healthy donors and cancer patients. This CDR3 has 14 residues. Trimming at V came to 7 bases and at J to 3 bases, leaving 6 bases not matched to a gene. Germline V gene data show CDR1 as MDHEN and CDR2 as SYDVKM. Produced via immunoSEQ multiplex PCR; TCRdb's table is partial and in-frame only. Of about 160,000 clones in the sample, 96% were seen once. Only a few counts were recorded for this clone. This chain connects TRBV28 to TRBJ1-2, with 9 bases aligning to TRBD1. The clonotype originates from a woman aged 25 to 39 in good health. Material: blood. The CDR3 protein is CASTLTGGDYGYTF. CDR3 nucleotides: TGTGCCAGCACCCTGACAGGGGGTGACTATGGCTACACCTTC.